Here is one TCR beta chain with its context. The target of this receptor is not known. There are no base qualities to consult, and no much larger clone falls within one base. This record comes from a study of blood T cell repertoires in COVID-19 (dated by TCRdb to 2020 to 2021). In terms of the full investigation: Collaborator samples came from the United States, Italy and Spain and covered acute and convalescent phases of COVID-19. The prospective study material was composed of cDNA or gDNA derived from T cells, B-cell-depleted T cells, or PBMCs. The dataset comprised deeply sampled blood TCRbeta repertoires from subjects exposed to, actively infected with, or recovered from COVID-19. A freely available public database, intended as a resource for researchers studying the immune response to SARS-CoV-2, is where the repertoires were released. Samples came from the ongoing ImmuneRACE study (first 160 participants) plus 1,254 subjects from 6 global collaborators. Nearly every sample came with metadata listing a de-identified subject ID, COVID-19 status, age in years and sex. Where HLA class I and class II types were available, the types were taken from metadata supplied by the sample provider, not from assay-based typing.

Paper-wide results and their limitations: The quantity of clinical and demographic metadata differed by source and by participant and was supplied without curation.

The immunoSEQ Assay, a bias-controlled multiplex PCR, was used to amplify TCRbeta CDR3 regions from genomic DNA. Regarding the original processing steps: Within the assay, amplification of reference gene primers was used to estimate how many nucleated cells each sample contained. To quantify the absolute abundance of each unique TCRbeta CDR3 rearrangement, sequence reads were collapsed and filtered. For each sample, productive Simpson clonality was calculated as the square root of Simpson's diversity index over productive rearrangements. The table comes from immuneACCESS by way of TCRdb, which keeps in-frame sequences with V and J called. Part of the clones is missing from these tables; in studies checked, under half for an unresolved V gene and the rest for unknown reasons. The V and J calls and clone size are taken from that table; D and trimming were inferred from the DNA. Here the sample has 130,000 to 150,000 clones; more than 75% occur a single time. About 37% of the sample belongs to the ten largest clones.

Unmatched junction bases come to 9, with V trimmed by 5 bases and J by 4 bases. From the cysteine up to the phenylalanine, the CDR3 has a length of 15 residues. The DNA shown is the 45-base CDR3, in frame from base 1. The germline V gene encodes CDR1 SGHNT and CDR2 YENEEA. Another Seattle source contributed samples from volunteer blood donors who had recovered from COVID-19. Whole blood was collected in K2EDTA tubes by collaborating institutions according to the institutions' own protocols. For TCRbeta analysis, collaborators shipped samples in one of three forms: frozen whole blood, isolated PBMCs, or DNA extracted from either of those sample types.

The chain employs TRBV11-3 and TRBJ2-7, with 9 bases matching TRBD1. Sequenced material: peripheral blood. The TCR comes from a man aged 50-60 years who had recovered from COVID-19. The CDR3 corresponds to CASSHYETGGYEQYF. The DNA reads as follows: TGTGCCAGCAGCCATTACGAGACAGGGGGATACGAGCAGTACTTC.